This T cell receptor beta chain was profiled in a study of T cell changes during pregnancy in multiple sclerosis. Trimming took 7 bases from V and 1 from J, leaving 10 bases between them. The germline V gene has CDR1 LNHDA and CDR2 SQIVND (reference sequence). The CDR3 has 13 residues. TCRdb keeps only in-frame clones here, not all; method: immunoSEQ multiplex PCR. Here the sample spans under 95,000 clones, roughly 90% being singletons. The gene calls are TRBV19 and TRBJ1-1, with D perhaps TRBD1 (6 bases). The material was peripheral blood, obtained in the second trimester of pregnancy. The receptor's source is a female donor with multiple sclerosis, enrolled in a pregnancy study. The CDR3 region has the DNA TGTGCCAGTATTAAAGGGGGGAACACTGAAGCTTTCTTT. This gives the protein CASIKGGNTEAFF.